Listed below are T cell receptor beta chains from one sample, sequenced in a study of blood T cell repertoires in COVID-19. Here immunoSEQ multiplex PCR was the method, and the copy in TCRdb shows in-frame clones only, minus some. This sample has about 120,000 clones, with about 85% found just once. Sequencing used peripheral blood. These receptors originate from a man older than 75 with acute or convalescent COVID-19. Both conserved end residues are trimmed from each CDR3. The order of the fields is V gene, J gene, CDR3 protein.

V gene: TRBV12-5; J gene: TRBJ1-2; CDR3 protein: ASGFEGRHGYT
V gene: TRBV20-1; J gene: TRBJ1-1; CDR3 protein: SADLNTEAF
V gene: TRBV5-1; J gene: TRBJ2-3; CDR3 protein: ASGRGDPQDTQY
V gene: TRBV5-1; J gene: TRBJ2-2; CDR3 protein: ASSWGTTANTGELF
V gene: TRBV3-1/TRBV3-2; J gene: TRBJ1-2; CDR3 protein: ASSQLNEGSYGYT
V gene: TRBV7-9; J gene: TRBJ1-4; CDR3 protein: ASSLAGLTEKLF
V gene: TRBV10-3; J gene: TRBJ2-5; CDR3 protein: AISARDRGLGETQY
V gene: TRBV7-2; J gene: TRBJ1-5; CDR3 protein: ASSSTGVNQPQH
V gene: TRBV7-3; J gene: TRBJ1-1; CDR3 protein: ASADRGNTEAF
V gene: TRBV19; J gene: TRBJ2-4; CDR3 protein: ASRPGTGNIQY
V gene: TRBV6-5; J gene: TRBJ2-2; CDR3 protein: ASINVRNTGELF
V gene: TRBV7-2; J gene: TRBJ2-1; CDR3 protein: ASSLYGGSTYNEQF
V gene: TRBV11-2; J gene: TRBJ2-7; CDR3 protein: ASSLVVGGGQY
V gene: TRBV12-5; J gene: TRBJ2-2; CDR3 protein: ASARARTGRDTGELF
V gene: TRBV4-1; J gene: TRBJ1-2; CDR3 protein: ASSQDGDTNYGYT
V gene: TRBV7-6; J gene: TRBJ2-6; CDR3 protein: ATTPWASIISGANVLT
V gene: TRBV12-3/TRBV12-4; J gene: TRBJ2-7; CDR3 protein: ASSPSSYEQY
V gene: TRBV10-3; J gene: TRBJ1-2; CDR3 protein: AISQDRTGYT
V gene: TRBV27; J gene: TRBJ1-2; CDR3 protein: ASSLRQGNGYT
V gene: TRBV6-6; J gene: TRBJ1-1; CDR3 protein: ASSSRGQGLTEAF
V gene: TRBV19; J gene: TRBJ2-1; CDR3 protein: ASMVKTSGSRNEQF
V gene: TRBV7-9; J gene: TRBJ2-3; CDR3 protein: ASSFHGGRGTDTQY
V gene: TRBV5-1; J gene: TRBJ1-2; CDR3 protein: ASSWEEGRGGYT
V gene: TRBV7-3; J gene: TRBJ1-5; CDR3 protein: ASSPGGNQPQH
V gene: TRBV6-2/TRBV6-3; J gene: TRBJ2-7; CDR3 protein: ASSFGQGSYEQY
V gene: TRBV24-1; J gene: TRBJ2-2; CDR3 protein: ATSDGGQGSRGELF
V gene: TRBV5-1; J gene: TRBJ2-1; CDR3 protein: ASSLETSGGGNEQF
V gene: TRBV9; J gene: TRBJ2-7; CDR3 protein: ASSVGDRHYEQY
V gene: TRBV7-2; J gene: TRBJ1-1; CDR3 protein: ASSFQGYNTEAF
V gene: TRBV2; J gene: TRBJ1-3; CDR3 protein: ASKQDRAGNTIY
V gene: TRBV7-9; J gene: TRBJ1-5; CDR3 protein: ASSLEAGGHQPQH
V gene: TRBV5-1; J gene: TRBJ2-1; CDR3 protein: ASSPESSGNNEQF
V gene: TRBV20-1; J gene: TRBJ1-1; CDR3 protein: SASGRQGGTEAF
V gene: TRBV5-6; J gene: TRBJ1-5; CDR3 protein: ASSLFGTGNQPQH
V gene: TRBV9; J gene: TRBJ1-2; CDR3 protein: ASRGAVYGYT
V gene: TRBV6-5; J gene: TRBJ1-6; CDR3 protein: ASLARDRNSPLH
V gene: TRBV19; J gene: TRBJ2-2; CDR3 protein: ATYHQGQGNTGELF
V gene: TRBV10-1; J gene: TRBJ2-3; CDR3 protein: ASRAGTGGTDTQY
V gene: TRBV23-1; J gene: TRBJ2-1; CDR3 protein: ASSLPTSGRANEQF
V gene: TRBV6-6; J gene: TRBJ1-1; CDR3 protein: ASSPRGRWTEAF
V gene: TRBV28; J gene: TRBJ2-1; CDR3 protein: ASTGAEDLNNEQF
V gene: TRBV16; J gene: TRBJ1-2; CDR3 protein: ASSPTTGQAGGYT
V gene: TRBV19; J gene: TRBJ2-7; CDR3 protein: ASSIGPGQYEQY
V gene: TRBV4-1; J gene: TRBJ1-4; CDR3 protein: ASSLRTGWRTTNEKLF
V gene: TRBV5-1; J gene: TRBJ2-4; CDR3 protein: ASSIGPGGDIQY
V gene: TRBV19; J gene: TRBJ1-1; CDR3 protein: ASSPMTVMNTEAF
V gene: TRBV10-1; J gene: TRBJ1-1; CDR3 protein: ASSEVGLNTEAF
V gene: TRBV18; J gene: TRBJ1-1; CDR3 protein: ASSQQGQAEAF
V gene: TRBV28; J gene: TRBJ1-4; CDR3 protein: ASIPGGLPATNEKLF
V gene: TRBV7-2; J gene: TRBJ1-2; CDR3 protein: ASSSRSTGTGGSPGGYT
V gene: TRBV18; J gene: TRBJ1-5; CDR3 protein: ASSPAGNQPQH
V gene: TRBV6-5; J gene: TRBJ1-1; CDR3 protein: ASSLSGGHGFEAF
V gene: TRBV18; J gene: TRBJ2-1; CDR3 protein: ASSPRIAEEQF
V gene: TRBV3-1/TRBV3-2; J gene: TRBJ1-1; CDR3 protein: ASSQDPGFGEAF